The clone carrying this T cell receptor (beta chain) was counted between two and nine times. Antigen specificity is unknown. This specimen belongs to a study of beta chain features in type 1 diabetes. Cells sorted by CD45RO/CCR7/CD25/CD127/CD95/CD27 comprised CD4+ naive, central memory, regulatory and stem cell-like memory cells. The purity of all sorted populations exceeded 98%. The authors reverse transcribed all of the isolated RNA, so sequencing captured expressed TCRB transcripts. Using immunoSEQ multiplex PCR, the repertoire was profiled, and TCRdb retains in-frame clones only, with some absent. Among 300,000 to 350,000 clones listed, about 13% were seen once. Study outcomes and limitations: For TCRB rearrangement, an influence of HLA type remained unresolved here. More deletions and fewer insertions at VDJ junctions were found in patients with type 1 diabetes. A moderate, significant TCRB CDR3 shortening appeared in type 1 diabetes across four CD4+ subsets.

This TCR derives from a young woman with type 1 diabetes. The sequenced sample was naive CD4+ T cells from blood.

The CDR3: CASSSRSGGDNEQFF. The CDR3 nucleotides read TGTGCCAGCAGCTCGCGATCGGGTGGTGACAATGAGCAGTTCTTC. This chain joins TRBV7-9 and TRBJ2-1, with D unresolved. CDR1 and CDR2 (germline): SEHNR, FQNEAQ (reference sequence). The CDR3 runs to 15 residues. Between the trimmed V and J ends, which lost 4 bases and 5 bases, there was a span of 15 bases.